This T cell receptor beta chain was profiled in a study of technical replicates of blood from four donors. Note on this clone: Sequence at one end of the junction differs from germline and may be a read error.

Germline lookup yields CDR1 SGHAT and CDR2 FQNNGV. The CDR3 has 17 residues. The assay was immunoSEQ multiplex PCR, and TCRdb's table has in-frame clones only and misses some. The sample carries 13,000 to 15,000 clones, nearly 80% recorded once. The rearrangement joins TRBV11-2 to TRBJ2-6; TRBD2 aligns across 10 bases. The sequenced sample was PBMCs. This receptor was obtained from a human donor in good health. In DNA, the CDR3 is TGTGCCAGCACCTTACTAGCGGGATTCTCTGGGGCCAACGTCCTGACTTTC. Protein: CASTLLAGFSGANVLTF.